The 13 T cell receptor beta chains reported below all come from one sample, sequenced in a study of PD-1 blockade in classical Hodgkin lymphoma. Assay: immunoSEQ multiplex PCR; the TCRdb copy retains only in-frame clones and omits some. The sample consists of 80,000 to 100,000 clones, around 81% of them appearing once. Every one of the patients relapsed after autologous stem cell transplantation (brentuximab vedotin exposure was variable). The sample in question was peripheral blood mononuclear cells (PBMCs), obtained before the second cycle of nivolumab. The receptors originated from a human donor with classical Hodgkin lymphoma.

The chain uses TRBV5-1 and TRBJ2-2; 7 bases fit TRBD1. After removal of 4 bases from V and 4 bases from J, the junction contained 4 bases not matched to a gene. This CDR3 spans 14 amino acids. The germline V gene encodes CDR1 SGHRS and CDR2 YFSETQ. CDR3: CASSQGQSTGELFF. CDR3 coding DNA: TGCGCCAGCAGCCAGGGACAGTCCACCGGGGAGCTGTTTTTT.

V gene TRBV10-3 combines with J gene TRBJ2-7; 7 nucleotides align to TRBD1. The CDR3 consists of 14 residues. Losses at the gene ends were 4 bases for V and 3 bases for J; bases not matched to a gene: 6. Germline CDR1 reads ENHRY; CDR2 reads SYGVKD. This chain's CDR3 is CAISGGTDNYEQYF. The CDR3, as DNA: TGTGCCATCAGTGGTGGGACAGACAACTACGAGCAGTACTTC.

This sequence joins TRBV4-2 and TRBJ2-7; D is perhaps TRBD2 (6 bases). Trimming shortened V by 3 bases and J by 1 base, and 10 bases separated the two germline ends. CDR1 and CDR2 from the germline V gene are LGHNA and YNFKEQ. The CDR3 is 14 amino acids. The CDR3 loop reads CASSHKSGSYEQYF. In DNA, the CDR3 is TGTGCCAGCAGCCACAAAAGCGGGTCCTACGAGCAGTACTTC.

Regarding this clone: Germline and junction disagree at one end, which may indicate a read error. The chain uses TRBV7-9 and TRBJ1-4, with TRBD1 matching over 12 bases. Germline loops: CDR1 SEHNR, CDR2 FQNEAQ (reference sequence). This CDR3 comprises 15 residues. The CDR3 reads CASSSGQGAKEKLFF. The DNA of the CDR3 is TGTGCCAGCAGCTCGGGACAGGGGGCTAAAGAAAAACTGTTTTTT.

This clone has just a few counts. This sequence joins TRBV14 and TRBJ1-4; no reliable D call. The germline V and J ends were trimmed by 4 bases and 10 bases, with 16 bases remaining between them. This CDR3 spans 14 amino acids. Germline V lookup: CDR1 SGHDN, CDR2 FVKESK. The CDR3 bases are TGTGCCAGCAGCCTTGCGGCCGGTGTTGGAAAACTGTTTTTT. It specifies CASSLAAGVGKLFF. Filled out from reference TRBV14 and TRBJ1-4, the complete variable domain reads EAGVTQFPSHSVIEKGQTVTLRCDPISGHDNLYWYRRVMGKEIKFLLHFVKESKQDESGMPNNRFLAERTGGTYSTLKVQPAELEDSGVYFCASSLAAGVGKLFFGSGTQLSVL.

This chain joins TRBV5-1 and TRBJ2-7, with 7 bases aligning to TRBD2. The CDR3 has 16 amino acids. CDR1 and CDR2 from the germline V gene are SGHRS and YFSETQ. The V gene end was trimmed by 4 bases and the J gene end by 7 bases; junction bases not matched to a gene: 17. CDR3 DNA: TGCGCCAGCAGCGGGGTGGGAGGGGCCGTCGGGGGAGAGCAGTACTTC. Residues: CASSGVGGAVGGEQYF.

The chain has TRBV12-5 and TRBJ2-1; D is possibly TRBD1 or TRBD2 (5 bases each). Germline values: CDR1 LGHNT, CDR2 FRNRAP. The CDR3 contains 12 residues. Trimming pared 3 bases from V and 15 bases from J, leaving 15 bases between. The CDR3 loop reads CASGFSSEGPFF. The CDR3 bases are TGTGCTAGTGGTTTCTCCTCAGAGGGACCGTTCTTC.

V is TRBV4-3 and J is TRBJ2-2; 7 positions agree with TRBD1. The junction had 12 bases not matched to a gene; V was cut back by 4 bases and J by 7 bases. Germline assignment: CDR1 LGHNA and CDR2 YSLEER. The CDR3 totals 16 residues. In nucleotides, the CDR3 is TGCGCCAGCAGCCCCGGGACAGAGTCCTTCCTCGGGGAGCTGTTTTTT. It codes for CASSPGTESFLGELFF.

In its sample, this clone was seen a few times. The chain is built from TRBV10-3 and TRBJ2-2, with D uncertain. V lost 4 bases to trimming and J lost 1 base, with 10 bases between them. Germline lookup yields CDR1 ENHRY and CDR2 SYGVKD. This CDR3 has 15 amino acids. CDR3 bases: TGTGCCATCAGTGTGGTGGCAGTGAACACCGGGGAGCTGTTTTTT. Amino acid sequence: CAISVVAVNTGELFF.

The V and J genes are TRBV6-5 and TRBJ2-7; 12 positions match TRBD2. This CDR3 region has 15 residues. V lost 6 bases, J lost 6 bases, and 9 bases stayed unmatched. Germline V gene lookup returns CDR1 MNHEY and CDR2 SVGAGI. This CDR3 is CASRDPSGRAREQYF. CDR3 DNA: TGTGCCAGCAGGGATCCTAGCGGGAGGGCCCGCGAGCAGTACTTC.

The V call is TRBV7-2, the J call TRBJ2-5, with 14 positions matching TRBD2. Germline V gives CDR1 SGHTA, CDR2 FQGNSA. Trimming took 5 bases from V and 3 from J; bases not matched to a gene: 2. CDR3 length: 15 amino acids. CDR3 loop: CASSKTSGREETQYF. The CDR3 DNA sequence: TGTGCCAGCAGCAAGACTAGCGGGAGGGAAGAGACCCAGTACTTC.

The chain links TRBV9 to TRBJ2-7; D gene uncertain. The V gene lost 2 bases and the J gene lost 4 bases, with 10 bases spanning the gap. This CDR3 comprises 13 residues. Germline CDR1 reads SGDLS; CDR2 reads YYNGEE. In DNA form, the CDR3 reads TGTGCCAGCAGCGTGGGCGGAGAATACGAGCAGTACTTC. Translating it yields CASSVGGEYEQYF. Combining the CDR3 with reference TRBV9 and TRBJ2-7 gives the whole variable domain DSGVTQTPKHLITATGQRVTLRCSPRSGDLSVYWYQQSLDQGLQFLIQYYNGEERAKGNILERFSAQQFPDLHSELNLSSLELGDSALYFCASSVGGEYEQYFGPGTRLTVT.

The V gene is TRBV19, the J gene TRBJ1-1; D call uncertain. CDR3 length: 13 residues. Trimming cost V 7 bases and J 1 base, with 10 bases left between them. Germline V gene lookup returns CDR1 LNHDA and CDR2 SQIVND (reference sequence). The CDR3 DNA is TGTGCCAGTAACCCCCAGACGAACACTGAAGCTTTCTTT. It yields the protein CASNPQTNTEAFF.